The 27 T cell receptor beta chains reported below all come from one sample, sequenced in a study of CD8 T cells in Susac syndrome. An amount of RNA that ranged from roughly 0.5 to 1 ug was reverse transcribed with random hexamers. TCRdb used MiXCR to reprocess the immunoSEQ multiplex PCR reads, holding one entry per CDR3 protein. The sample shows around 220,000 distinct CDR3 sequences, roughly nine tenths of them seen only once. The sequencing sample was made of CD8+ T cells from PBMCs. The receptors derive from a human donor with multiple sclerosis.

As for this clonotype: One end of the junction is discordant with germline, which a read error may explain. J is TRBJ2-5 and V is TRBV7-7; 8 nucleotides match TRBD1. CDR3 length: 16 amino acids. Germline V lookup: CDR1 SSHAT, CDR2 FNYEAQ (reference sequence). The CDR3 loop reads CASSLGRTGSRETQYF. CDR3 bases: TGTGCTAGCAGCTTAGGACGGACAGGGAGCCGAGAGACCCAGTACTTC.

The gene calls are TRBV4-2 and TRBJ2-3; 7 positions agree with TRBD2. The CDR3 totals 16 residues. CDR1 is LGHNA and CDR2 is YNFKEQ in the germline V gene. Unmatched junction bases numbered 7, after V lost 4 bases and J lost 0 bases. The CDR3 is CASSPTSSTSTDTQYF. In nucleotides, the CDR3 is TGTGCCAGCAGCCCGACTAGCTCGACAAGCACAGATACGCAGTATTTT.

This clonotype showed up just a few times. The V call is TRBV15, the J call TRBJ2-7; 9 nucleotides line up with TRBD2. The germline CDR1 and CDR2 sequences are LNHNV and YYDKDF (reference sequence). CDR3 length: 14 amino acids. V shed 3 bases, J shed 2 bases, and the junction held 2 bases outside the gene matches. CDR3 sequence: CATSRTSGAYEQYF. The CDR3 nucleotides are TGTGCCACCAGCAGGACTAGCGGCGCCTACGAGCAGTACTTC.

The CDR3 region is CAWNPGPVGTDTQYF. CDR3 sequence (DNA): TGTGCCTGGAACCCGGGCCCAGTGGGCACAGATACGCAGTATTTT. The chain recombines TRBV30 with TRBJ2-3; D uncertain. The CDR3 consists of 15 residues. Trimming cost V 4 bases and J 1 base, with 15 bases left between them. The germline V gene has CDR1 GTSNPN and CDR2 SVGIG (reference sequence).

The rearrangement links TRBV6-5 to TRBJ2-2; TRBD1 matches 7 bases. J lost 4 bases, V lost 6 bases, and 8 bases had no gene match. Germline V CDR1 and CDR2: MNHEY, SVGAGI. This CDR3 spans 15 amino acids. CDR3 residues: CASRYLTGTTGELFF. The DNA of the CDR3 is TGTGCCAGCAGATATCTGACAGGGACCACCGGGGAGCTGTTTTTT.

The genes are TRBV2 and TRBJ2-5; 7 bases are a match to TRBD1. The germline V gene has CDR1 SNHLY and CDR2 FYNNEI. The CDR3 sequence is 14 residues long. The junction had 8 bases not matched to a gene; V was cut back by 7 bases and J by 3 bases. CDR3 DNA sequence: TGTGCCAGCATCCTACAGGGGCGGGAAGAGACCCAGTACTTC. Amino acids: CASILQGREETQYF.

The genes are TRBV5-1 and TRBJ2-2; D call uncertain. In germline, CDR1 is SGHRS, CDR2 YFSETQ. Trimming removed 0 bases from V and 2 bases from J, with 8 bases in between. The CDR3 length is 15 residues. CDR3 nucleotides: TGCGCCAGCAGCTTGGAGACCTATAACACCGGGGAGCTGTTTTTT. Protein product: CASSLETYNTGELFF.

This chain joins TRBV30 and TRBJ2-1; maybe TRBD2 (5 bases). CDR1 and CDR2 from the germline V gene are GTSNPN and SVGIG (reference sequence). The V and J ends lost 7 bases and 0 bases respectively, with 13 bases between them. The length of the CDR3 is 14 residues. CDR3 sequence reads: CASGSFSSYNEQFF. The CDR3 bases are TGTGCCTCGGGGTCCTTTAGCTCCTACAATGAGCAGTTCTTC.

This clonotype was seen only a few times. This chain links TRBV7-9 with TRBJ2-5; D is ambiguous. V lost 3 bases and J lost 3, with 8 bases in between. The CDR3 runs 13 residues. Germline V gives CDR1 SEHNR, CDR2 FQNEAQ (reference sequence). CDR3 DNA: TGTGCCAGCAGCTTGGACGGCGAAGAGACCCAGTACTTC. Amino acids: CASSLDGEETQYF.

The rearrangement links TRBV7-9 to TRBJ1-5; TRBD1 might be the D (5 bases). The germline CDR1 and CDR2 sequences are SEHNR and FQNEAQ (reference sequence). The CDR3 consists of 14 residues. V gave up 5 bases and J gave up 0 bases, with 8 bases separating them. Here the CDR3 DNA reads TGTGCCAGCAGCCCGGGGCATAGCAATCAGCCCCAGCATTTT. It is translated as CASSPGHSNQPQHF. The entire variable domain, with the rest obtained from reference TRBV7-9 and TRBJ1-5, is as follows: DTGVSQNPRHKITKRGQNVTFRCDPISEHNRLYWYRQTLGQGPEFLTYFQNEAQLEKSRLLSDRFSAERPKGSFSTLEIQRTEQGDSAMYLCASSPGHSNQPQHFGDGTRLSIL.

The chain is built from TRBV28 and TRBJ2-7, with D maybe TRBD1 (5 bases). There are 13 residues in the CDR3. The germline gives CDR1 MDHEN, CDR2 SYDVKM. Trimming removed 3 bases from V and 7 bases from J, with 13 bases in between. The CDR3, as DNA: TGTGCCAGCAGTTTTATTCAGGGCCAAGAGCAGTACTTC. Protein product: CASSFIQGQEQYF.

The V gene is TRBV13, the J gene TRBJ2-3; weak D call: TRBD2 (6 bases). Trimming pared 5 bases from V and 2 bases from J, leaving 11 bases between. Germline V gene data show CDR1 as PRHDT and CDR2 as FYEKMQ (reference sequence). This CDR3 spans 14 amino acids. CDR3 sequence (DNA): TGTGCCAGCAGCCTTAGGACTAACACAGATACGCAGTATTTT. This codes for CASSLRTNTDTQYF.

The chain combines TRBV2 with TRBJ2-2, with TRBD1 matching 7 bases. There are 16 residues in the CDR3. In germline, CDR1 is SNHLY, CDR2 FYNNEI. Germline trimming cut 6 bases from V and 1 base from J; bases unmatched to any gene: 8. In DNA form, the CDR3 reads TGTGCCAGCAGCTCCACAGGGGCTGGGAACACCGGGGAGCTGTTTTTT. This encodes CASSSTGAGNTGELFF.

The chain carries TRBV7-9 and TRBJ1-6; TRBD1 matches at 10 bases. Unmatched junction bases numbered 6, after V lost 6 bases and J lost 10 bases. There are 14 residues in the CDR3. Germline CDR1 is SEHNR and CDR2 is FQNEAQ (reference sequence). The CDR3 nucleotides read TGTGCCAGCAGGCGGGGACAGGGGTTATCACCCCTCCACTTT. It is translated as CASRRGQGLSPLHF.

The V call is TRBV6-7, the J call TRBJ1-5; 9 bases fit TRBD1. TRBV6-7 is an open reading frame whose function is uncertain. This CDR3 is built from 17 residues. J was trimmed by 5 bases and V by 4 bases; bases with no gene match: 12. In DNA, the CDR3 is TGTGCCAGCAGTTCGCGCCGGGACAGGGAAGGGGATCAGCCCCAGCATTTT. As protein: CASSSRRDREGDQPQHF.

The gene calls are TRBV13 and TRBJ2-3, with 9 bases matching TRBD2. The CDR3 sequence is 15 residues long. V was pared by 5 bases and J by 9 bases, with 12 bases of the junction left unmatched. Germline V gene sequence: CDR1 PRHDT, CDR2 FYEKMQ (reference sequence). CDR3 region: CASSLSGGGAITQYF. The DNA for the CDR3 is TGTGCCAGCAGCCTTTCCGGCGGGGGGGCGATAACGCAGTATTTT.

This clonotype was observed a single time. CDR3: CASSETSGGSSYNEQFF. The CDR3 DNA reads TGTGCCAGCAGCGAAACTAGCGGGGGGTCCTCCTACAATGAGCAGTTCTTC. The chain combines TRBV3-1 with TRBJ2-1; TRBD2 matches 12 bases. Germline V gene sequence: CDR1 LGHDT, CDR2 YNNKEL (reference sequence). The CDR3 loop spans 17 amino acids. V gave up 5 bases and J gave up 0 bases; unmatched junction bases: 5.

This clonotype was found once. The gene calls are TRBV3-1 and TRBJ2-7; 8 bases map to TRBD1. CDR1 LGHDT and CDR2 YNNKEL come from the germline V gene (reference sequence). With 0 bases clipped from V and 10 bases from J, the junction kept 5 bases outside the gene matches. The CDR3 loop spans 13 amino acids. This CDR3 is CASSQDSGGNQYF. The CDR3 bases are TGTGCCAGCAGCCAAGACTCAGGGGGCAATCAGTACTTC.

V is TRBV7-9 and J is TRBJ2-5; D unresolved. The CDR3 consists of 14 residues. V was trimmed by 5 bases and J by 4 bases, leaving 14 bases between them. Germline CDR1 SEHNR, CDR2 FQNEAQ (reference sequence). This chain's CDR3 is CASSPPWEGETQYF. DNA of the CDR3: TGTGCCAGCAGCCCGCCCTGGGAAGGAGAGACCCAGTACTTC.

CDR3 bases: TGTGCCAGCAGTCGACAGGGGATAAGGGAGACCCAGTACTTC. Translated: CASSRQGIRETQYF. The J gene is TRBJ2-5, the V gene TRBV6-5; 8 positions match TRBD1. Germline CDR1 is MNHEY and CDR2 is SVGAGI. V shed 5 bases and J 5 bases; nucleotides not matched to a gene: 7. The length of the CDR3 is 14 residues.

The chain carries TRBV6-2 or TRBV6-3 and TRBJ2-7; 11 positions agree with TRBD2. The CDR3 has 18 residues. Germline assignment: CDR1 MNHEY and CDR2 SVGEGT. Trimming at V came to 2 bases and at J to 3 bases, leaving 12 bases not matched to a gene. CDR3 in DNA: TGTGCCAGCAGTTACCCGCTAGCGGGGGGCTCGATATACTACGAGCAGTACTTC. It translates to CASSYPLAGGSIYYEQYF.

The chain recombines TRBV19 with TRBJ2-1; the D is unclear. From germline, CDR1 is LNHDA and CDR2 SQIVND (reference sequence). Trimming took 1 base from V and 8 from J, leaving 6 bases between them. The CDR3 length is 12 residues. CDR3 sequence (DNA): TGTGCCAGTAGTATAGGGTTCCATGAGCAGTTCTTC. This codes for CASSIGFHEQFF.

The CDR3: CSARGPAGGTYEQYF. CDR3 DNA sequence: TGCAGTGCTAGAGGGCCCGCGGGGGGCACCTACGAGCAGTACTTC. The chain has TRBV20-1 and TRBJ2-7; 8 nucleotides align to TRBD2. Germline lookup yields CDR1 DFQATT and CDR2 SNEGSKA (reference sequence). There are 15 residues in the CDR3. V gave up 1 base and J gave up 2 bases; unmatched junction bases: 7.

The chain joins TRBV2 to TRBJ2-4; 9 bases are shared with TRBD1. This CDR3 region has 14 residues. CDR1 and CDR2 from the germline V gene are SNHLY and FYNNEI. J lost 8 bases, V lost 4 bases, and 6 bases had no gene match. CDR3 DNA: TGTGCCAGCAGTGCCCGGGACAGGGAAGACATTCAGTACTTC. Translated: CASSARDREDIQYF.

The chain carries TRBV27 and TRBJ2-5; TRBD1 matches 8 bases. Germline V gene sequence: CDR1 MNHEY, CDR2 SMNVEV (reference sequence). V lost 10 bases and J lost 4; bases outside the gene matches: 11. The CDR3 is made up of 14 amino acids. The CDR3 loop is CATSRQGAIETQYF. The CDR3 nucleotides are TGTGCCACTTCCAGGCAGGGGGCTATAGAGACCCAGTACTTC.

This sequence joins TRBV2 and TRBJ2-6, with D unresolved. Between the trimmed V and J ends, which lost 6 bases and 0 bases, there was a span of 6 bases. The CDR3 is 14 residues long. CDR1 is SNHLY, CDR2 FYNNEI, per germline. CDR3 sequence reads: CASSGPSGANVLTF. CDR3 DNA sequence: TGTGCCAGCAGCGGGCCCTCTGGGGCCAACGTCCTGACTTTC.

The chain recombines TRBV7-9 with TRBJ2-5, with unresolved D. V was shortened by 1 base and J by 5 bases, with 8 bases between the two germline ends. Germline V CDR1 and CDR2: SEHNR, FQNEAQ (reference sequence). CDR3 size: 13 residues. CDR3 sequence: CASSLGIGETQYF. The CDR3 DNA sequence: TGTGCCAGCAGCTTAGGCATTGGGGAGACCCAGTACTTC.